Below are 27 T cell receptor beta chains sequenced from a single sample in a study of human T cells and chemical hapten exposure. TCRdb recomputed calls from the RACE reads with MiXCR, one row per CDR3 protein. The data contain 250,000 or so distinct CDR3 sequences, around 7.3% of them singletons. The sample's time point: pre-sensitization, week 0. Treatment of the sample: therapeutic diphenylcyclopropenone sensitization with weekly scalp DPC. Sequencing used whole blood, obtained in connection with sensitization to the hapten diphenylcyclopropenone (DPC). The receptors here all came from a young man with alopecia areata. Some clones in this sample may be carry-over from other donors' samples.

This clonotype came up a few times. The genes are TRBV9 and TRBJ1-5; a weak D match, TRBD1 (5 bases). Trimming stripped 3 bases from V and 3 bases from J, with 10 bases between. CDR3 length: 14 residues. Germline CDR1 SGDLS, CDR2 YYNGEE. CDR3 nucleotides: TGTGCCAGCAGCGAACAGGCGTACAATCAGCCCCAGCATTTT. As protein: CASSEQAYNQPQHF.

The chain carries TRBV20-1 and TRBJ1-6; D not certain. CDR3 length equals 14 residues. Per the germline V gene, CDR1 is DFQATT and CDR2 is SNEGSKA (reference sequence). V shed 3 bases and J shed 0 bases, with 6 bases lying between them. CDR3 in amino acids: CSARAFSYNSPLHF. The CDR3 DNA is TGCAGTGCTAGGGCCTTCTCCTATAATTCACCCCTCCACTTT.

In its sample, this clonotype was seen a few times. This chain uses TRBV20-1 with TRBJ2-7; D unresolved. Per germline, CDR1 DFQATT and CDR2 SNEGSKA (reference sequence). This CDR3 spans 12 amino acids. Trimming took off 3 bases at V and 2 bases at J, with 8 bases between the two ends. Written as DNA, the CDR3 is TGCAGTGCTAGTGAGGCAGCCTACGAGCAGTACTTC. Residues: CSASEAAYEQYF.

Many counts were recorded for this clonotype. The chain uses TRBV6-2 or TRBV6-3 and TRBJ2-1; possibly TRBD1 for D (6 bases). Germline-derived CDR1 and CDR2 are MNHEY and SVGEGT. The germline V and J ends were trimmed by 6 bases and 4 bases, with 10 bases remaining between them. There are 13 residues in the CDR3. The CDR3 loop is CASRRTEYNEQFF. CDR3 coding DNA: TGTGCCAGCAGACGGACAGAGTACAATGAGCAGTTCTTC.

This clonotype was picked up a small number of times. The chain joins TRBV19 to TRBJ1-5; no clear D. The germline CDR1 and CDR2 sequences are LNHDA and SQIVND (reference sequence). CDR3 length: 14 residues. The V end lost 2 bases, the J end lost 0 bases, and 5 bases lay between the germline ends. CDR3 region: CASSIKNSNQPQHF. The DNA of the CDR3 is TGTGCCAGTAGTATAAAGAATAGCAATCAGCCCCAGCATTTT. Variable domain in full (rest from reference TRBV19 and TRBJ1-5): DGGITQSPKYLFRKEGQNVTLSCEQNLNHDAMYWYRQDPGQGLRLIYYSQIVNDFQKGDIAEGYSVSREKKESFPLTVTSAQKNPTAFYLCASSIKNSNQPQHFGDGTRLSIL.

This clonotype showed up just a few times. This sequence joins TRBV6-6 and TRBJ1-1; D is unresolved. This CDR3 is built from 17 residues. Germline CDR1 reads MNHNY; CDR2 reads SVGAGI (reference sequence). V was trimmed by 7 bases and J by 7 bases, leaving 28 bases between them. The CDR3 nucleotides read TGTGCCAGCACCCATACCCTTAGGGAAGTGAACCGAGGTGAAGCTTTCTTT. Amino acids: CASTHTLREVNRGEAFF.

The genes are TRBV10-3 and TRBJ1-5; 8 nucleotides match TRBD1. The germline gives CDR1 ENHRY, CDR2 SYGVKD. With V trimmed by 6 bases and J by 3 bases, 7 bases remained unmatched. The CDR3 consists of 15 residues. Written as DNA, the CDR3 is TGTGCCATCAGCGGACAGGGTGGTGTCAATCAGCCCCAGCATTTT. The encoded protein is CAISGQGGVNQPQHF.

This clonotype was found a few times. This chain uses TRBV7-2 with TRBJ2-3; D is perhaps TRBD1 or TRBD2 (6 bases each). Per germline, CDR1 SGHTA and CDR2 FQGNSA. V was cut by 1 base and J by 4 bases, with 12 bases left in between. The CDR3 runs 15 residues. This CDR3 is CASSLVGGASDTQYF. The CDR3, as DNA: TGTGCCAGCAGCTTAGTGGGGGGCGCTTCAGATACGCAGTATTTT.

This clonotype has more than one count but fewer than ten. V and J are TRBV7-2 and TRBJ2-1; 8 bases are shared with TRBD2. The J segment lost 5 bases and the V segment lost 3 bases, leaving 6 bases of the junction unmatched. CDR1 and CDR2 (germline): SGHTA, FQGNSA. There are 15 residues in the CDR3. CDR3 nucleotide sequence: TGTGCCAGCAGCTTTAGCGGGGACCCTAACAATGAGCAGTTCTTC. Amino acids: CASSFSGDPNNEQFF.

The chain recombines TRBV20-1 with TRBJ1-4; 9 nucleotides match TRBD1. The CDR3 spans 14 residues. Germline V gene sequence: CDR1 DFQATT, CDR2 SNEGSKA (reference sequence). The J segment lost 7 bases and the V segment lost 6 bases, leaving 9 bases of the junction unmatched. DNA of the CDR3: TGCAGTGCGGGGACAGGGAAGCTTTTTGAAAAACTGTTTTTT. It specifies CSAGTGKLFEKLFF.

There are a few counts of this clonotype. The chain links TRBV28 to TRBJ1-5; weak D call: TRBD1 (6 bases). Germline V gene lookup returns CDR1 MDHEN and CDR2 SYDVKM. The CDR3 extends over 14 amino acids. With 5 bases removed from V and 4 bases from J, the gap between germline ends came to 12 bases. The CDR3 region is CASSTRGTNQPQHF. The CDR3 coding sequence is TGTGCCAGCAGTACCCGCGGGACAAATCAGCCCCAGCATTTT.

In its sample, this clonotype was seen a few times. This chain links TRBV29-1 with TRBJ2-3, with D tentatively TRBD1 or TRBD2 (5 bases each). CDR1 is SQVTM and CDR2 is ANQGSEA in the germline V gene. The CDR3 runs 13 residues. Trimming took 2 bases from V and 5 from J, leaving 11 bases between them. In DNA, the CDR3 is TGCAGCGTTGAATATCCAGGGAGAGATACGCAGTATTTT. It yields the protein CSVEYPGRDTQYF.

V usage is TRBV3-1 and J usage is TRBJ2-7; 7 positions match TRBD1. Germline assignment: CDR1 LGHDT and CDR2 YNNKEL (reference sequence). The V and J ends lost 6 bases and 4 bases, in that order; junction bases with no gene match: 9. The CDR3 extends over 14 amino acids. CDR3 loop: CASSPLRDSYEQYV. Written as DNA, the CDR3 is TGTGCCAGCAGTCCACTCCGGGACAGTTACGAGCAGTACGTC.

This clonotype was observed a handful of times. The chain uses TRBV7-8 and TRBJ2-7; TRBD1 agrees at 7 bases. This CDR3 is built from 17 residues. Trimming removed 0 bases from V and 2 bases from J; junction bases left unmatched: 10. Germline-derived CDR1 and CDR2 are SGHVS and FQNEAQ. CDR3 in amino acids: CASSLATGTEVTYEQYF. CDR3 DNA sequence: TGTGCCAGCAGCTTAGCTACCGGGACAGAAGTTACCTACGAGCAGTACTTC.

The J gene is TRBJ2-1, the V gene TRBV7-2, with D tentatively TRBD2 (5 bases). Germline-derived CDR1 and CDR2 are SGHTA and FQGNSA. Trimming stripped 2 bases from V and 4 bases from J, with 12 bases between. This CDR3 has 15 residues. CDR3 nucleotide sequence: TGTGCCAGCAGCTTATCGGGAACCACGTACAATGAGCAGTTCTTC. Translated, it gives CASSLSGTTYNEQFF.

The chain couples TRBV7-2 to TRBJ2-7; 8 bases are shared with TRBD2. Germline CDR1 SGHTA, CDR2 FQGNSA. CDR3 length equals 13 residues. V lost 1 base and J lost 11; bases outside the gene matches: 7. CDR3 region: CASSLEVAGLEYV. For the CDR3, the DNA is TGTGCCAGCAGCTTAGAGGTAGCGGGGCTTGAGTACGTC.

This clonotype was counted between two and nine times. This CDR3 reads CASSFLGLAGGPLYEQYV. DNA of the CDR3: TGTGCCAGCAGCTTCCTGGGACTAGCGGGGGGGCCTCTGTACGAGCAGTACGTC. This chain links TRBV5-5 with TRBJ2-7; 16 positions match TRBD2. CDR3 length: 18 amino acids. Germline CDR1 and CDR2: SGHKS and YYEKEE (reference sequence). The trim removed 2 bases at V and 4 bases at J, leaving 9 bases unmatched.

In DNA form, the CDR3 reads TGCGCCAGCAGCCAAGATGCGTTTTTTAGATTTGGGCACTCTGGGGCCAACGTCCTGACTTTC. Residues: CASSQDAFFRFGHSGANVLTF. This chain links TRBV4-3 with TRBJ2-6; no firm D call. The CDR3 is made up of 21 amino acids. CDR1 is LGHNA and CDR2 is YSLEER in the germline V gene. V was cut by 0 bases and J by 0 bases, with 21 bases left in between.

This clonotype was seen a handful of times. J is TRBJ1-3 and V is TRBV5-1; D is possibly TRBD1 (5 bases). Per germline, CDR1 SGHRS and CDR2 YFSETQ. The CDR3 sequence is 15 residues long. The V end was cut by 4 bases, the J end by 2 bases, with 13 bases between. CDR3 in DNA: TGCGCCAGCAGCCCGCGGACACTAACTGGAAACACCATATATTTT. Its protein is CASSPRTLTGNTIYF.

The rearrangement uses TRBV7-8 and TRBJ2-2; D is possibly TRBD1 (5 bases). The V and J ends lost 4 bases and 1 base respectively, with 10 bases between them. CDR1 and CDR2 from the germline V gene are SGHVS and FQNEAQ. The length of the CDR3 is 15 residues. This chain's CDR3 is CASSSSQVNTGELFF. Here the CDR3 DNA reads TGTGCCAGCAGCTCATCACAGGTGAACACCGGGGAGCTGTTTTTT.

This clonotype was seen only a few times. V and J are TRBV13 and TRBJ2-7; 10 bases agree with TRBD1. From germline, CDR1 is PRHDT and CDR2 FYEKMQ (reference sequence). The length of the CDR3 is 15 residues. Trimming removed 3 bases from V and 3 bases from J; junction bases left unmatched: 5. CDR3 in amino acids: CASSFSRDRGYEQYV. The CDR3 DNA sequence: TGTGCCAGCAGCTTCAGCCGGGACAGGGGCTACGAGCAGTACGTC.

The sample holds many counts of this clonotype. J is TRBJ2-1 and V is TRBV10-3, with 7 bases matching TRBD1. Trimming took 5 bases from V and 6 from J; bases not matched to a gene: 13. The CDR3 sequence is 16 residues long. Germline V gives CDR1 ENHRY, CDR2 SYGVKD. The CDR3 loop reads CAISRVQTGSGNEQFF. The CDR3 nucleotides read TGTGCCATCAGTAGGGTGCAGACAGGGTCGGGCAATGAGCAGTTCTTC.

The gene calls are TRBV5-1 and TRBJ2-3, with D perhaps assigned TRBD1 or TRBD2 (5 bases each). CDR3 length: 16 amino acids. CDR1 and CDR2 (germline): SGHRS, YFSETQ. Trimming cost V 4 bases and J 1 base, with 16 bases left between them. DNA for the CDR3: TGCGCCAGCAGCCCGGCCCGGGACGGAGGCACAGATACGCAGTATTTT. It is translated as CASSPARDGGTDTQYF.

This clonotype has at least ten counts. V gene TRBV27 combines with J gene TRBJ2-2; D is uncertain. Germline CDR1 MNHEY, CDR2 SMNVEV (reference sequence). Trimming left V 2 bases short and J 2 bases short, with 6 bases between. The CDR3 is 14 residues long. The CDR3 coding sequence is TGTGCCAGCAGTTTACTCGAAAACACCGGGGAGCTGTTTTTT. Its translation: CASSLLENTGELFF.

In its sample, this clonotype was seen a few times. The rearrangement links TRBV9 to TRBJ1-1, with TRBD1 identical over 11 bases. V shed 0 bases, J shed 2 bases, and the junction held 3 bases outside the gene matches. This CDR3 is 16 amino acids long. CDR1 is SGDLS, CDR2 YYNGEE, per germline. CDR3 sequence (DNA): TGTGCCAGCAGCGTAGGGGGACAGGGGGTAAACACTGAAGCTTTCTTT. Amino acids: CASSVGGQGVNTEAFF.

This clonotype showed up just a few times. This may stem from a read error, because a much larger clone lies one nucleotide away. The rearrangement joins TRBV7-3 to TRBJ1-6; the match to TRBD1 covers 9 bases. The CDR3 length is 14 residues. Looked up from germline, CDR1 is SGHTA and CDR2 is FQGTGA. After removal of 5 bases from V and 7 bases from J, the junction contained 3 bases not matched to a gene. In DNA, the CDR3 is TGTGCCAGCAGCCGGGACAGGGAAAATTCACCCCTCCACTTT. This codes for CASSRDRENSPLHF.

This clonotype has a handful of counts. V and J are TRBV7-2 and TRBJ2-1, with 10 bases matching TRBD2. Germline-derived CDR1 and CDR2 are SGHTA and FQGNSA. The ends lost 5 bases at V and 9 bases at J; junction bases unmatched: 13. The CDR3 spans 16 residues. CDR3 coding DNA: TGTGCCAGCAGCGGCCGGGGGAGCGGGGGGGCCCCTGAGCAGTTCTTC. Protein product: CASSGRGSGGAPEQFF.